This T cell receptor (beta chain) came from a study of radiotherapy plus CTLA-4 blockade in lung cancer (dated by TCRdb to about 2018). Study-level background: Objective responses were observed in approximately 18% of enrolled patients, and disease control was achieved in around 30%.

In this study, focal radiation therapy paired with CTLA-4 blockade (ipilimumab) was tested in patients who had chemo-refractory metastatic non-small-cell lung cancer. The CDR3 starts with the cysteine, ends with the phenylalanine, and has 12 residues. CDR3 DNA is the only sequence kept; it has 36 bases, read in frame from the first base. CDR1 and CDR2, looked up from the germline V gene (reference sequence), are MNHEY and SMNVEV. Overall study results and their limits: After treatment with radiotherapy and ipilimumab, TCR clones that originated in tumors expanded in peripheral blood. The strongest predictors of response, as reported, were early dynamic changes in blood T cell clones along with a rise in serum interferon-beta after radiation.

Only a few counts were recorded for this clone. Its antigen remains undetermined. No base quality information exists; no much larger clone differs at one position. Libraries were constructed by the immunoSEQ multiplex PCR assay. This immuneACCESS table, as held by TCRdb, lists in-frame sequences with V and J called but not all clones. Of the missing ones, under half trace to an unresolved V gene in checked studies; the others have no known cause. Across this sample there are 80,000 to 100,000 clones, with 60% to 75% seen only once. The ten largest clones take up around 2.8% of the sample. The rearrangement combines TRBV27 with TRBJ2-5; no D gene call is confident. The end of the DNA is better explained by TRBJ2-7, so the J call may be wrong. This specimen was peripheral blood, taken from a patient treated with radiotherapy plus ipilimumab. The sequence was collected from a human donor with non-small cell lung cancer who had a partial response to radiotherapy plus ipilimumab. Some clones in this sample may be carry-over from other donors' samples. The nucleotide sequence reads TGTGCCAGCAGGGGCGATTCCTACGAGCAGTACTTC. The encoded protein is CASRGDSYEQYF.